The 12 T cell receptor beta chains given below trace back to one sample, sequenced in a study of shared clonotypes between healthy human individuals. TCRdb's table, derived via immunoSEQ multiplex PCR, lists solely in-frame clones and lacks some. The sample has 2,500,000 or so clones; 90% to 95% are singletons. Sequencing was done on a sample of naive CD4+ T cells from PBMCs. Subset reported: CD45RA+ positively selected. These receptors originate from a man aged 18 to 30 in good health. Some clones in this sample may be carry-over from other donors' samples.

This clone came up once. This chain connects TRBV6-5 to TRBJ2-3; no firm D call. The CDR3 spans 14 residues. V gave up 2 bases and J gave up 1 base, with 7 bases separating them. Per the germline V gene, CDR1 is MNHEY and CDR2 is SVGAGI. The CDR3 is CASSYPGRTDTQYF. CDR3 bases: TGTGCCAGCAGTTACCCCGGTCGCACAGATACGCAGTATTTT.

V gene TRBV28 combines with J gene TRBJ2-1, with D perhaps matching TRBD2 (7 bases). This CDR3 region has 14 residues. The V end lost 6 bases, the J end lost 11 bases, and 20 bases lay between the germline ends. Germline V lookup: CDR1 MDHEN, CDR2 SYDVKM. The CDR3 DNA follows: TGTGCCAGCAGAGCGGGACTCCGGGGGGCCCAGCAGTTCTTC. Amino acid sequence: CASRAGLRGAQQFF.

In its sample, this clone was seen once. The V gene is TRBV7-3, the J gene TRBJ2-7; D is undetermined. This CDR3 region has 14 residues. Trimming took off 5 bases at V and 2 bases at J, with 13 bases between the two ends. Germline-derived CDR1 and CDR2 are SGHTA and FQGTGA. The CDR3 spells CASSIRPGPYEQYF. The CDR3 coding sequence is TGTGCCAGCAGCATACGACCGGGCCCCTACGAGCAGTACTTC.

The chain carries TRBV6-5 and TRBJ2-7; 11 bases align to TRBD2. J was trimmed by 3 bases and V by 10 bases; bases with no gene match: 8. Germline V gene data show CDR1 as MNHEY and CDR2 as SVGAGI. The CDR3 contains 14 residues. This chain's CDR3 is CAIKRLAGSYEQYF. The CDR3 region has the DNA TGTGCCATAAAGAGACTAGCGGGAAGCTACGAGCAGTACTTC.

Details on this clone: Other DNA sequences within the sample encode an identical CDR3. The rearrangement joins TRBV18 to TRBJ2-3, with 8 bases identical to TRBD2. Germline values: CDR1 KGHSH, CDR2 LQKENI. V dropped 3 bases and J dropped 6; count of bases not matched to a gene: 8. CDR3 length: 15 amino acids. The CDR3 sequence is CASSPASGSPDTQYF. DNA of the CDR3: TGTGCCAGCTCACCGGCGAGCGGGAGCCCCGATACGCAGTATTTT.

The V call is TRBV5-1, the J call TRBJ2-2; D possibly corresponds to TRBD2 (7 bases). The CDR3 extends over 20 amino acids. V was clipped by 3 bases and J by 3 bases, with 27 bases between them. Germline CDR1 reads SGHRS; CDR2 reads YFSETQ. The CDR3 region has the DNA TGCGCCAGCAGCTCGGGCCGGGGGGCTAGCCGGAATCCTGACACCGGGGAGCTGTTTTTT. Translated, it gives CASSSGRGASRNPDTGELFF.

The V and J genes are TRBV4-3 and TRBJ2-1; D not resolved. There are 15 residues in the CDR3. Per the germline V gene, CDR1 is LGHNA and CDR2 is YSLEER. Trimming pared 6 bases from V and 1 base from J, leaving 13 bases between. In nucleotides, the CDR3 is TGCGCCAGCAGATTTCAGGCATTTTCCTACAATGAGCAGTTCTTC. Translation gives CASRFQAFSYNEQFF.

The chain combines TRBV29-1 with TRBJ1-1, with a possible D match to TRBD1 (6 bases). CDR3 length: 14 residues. Germline values: CDR1 SQVTM, CDR2 ANQGSEA. V was cut by 6 bases and J by 9 bases, with 23 bases left in between. CDR3 sequence reads: CSVDFRQASGKAFF. The CDR3 nucleotides read TGCAGCGTGGATTTCAGACAGGCCTCGGGAAAAGCTTTCTTT.

The rearrangement links TRBV7-6 to TRBJ2-5; TRBD1 is a possible D gene (5 bases). The CDR3 runs to 20 residues. Per germline, CDR1 SGHVS and CDR2 FNYEAQ. Trimming cost V 1 base and J 2 bases, with 26 bases left between them. The CDR3 reads CASSLEGIGGRVGNQETQYF. The DNA of the CDR3 is TGTGCCAGCAGCTTAGAGGGTATTGGTGGCAGGGTTGGGAATCAAGAGACCCAGTACTTC. The full variable domain, its missing parts supplied by reference TRBV7-6 and TRBJ2-5, is GAGVSQSPRYKVTKRGQDVALRCDPISGHVSLYWYRQALGQGPEFLTYFNYEAQQDKSGLPNDRFSAERPEGSISTLTIQRTEQRDSAMYRCASSLEGIGGRVGNQETQYFGPGTRLLVL.

This clone showed up just once. This chain connects TRBV6-5 to TRBJ2-7; TRBD1 might be the D (6 bases). V dropped 10 bases and J dropped 4 bases, with 14 bases sitting between them. The CDR3 totals 12 residues. The germline V gene has CDR1 MNHEY and CDR2 SVGAGI. The CDR3 sequence: CATRQGGYEQYF. The CDR3 region has the DNA TGTGCCACGCGTCAAGGGGGATACGAGCAGTACTTC.

The table lists this clone with a few counts. V gene TRBV29-1 combines with J gene TRBJ1-1; D gene unclear. CDR3 size: 13 residues. The V gene's germline CDR1 is SQVTM and CDR2 ANQGSEA. V dropped 0 bases and J dropped 5 bases, with 10 bases sitting between them. The CDR3: CSVEDPGRTEAFF. The CDR3 bases are TGCAGCGTTGAAGATCCTGGGAGGACTGAAGCTTTCTTT.

This clone was seen once. Other DNA sequences in the same sample also yield this CDR3. V gene TRBV6-5 combines with J gene TRBJ1-6, with D maybe TRBD1 (5 bases). With 0 bases removed from V and 5 bases from J, the gap between germline ends came to 8 bases. The CDR3 covers 15 residues. Germline V lookup: CDR1 MNHEY, CDR2 SVGAGI. Written as DNA, the CDR3 is TGTGCCAGCAGTTACTCGCGACAGAATAATTCACCCCTCCACTTT. This encodes CASSYSRQNNSPLHF.